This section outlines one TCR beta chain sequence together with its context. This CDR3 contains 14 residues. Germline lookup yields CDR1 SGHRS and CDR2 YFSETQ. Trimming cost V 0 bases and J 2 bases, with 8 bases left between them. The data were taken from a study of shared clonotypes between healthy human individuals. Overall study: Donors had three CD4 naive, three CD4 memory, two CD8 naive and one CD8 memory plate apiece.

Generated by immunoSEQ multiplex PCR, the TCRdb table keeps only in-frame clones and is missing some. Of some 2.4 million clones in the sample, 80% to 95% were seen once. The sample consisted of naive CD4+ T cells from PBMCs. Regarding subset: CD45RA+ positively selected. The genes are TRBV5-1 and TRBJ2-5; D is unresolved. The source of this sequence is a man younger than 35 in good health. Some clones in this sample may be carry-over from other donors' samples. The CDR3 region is CASSLVLEQETQYF. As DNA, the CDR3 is TGCGCCAGCAGCTTGGTTCTGGAACAAGAGACCCAGTACTTC.